The present entry profiles one T cell receptor (beta chain) with its context. In the authors' workflow: For nucleated cells, counts were estimated from reference gene primer amplification. Generated by immunoSEQ multiplex PCR, the TCRdb table keeps only in-frame clones and is missing some. For V, J and clone size, that table is used; D and trimming come from the DNA. The table records roughly 150,000 clones, more than 80% of them present only once. This entry belongs to a study of blood T cell repertoires in COVID-19. Study information: From the United States, Italy and Spain came samples of acute and convalescent COVID-19. T cells, B-cell-depleted T cells, or PBMCs supplied cDNA or gDNA.

The CDR3 loop spans 15 amino acids. CDR1 MDHEN and CDR2 SYDVKM come from the germline V gene. Trimming removed 3 bases from V and 5 bases from J; junction bases left unmatched: 6. This sequence joins TRBV28 and TRBJ1-5; 8 bases match TRBD1. The source is a woman aged 60-75 years with active COVID-19. Input material: peripheral blood. This chain's CDR3 is CASSFVQGADQPQHF. DNA for the CDR3: TGTGCCAGCAGTTTTGTCCAGGGGGCCGATCAGCCCCAGCATTTT.